One and the same sample provided the 19 T cell receptor beta chains below, sequenced in a study of blood T cell repertoires in COVID-19. TCRdb's table, derived via immunoSEQ multiplex PCR, lists solely in-frame clones and lacks some. Altogether around 300,000 clones are present, 90% being singletons, with the ten largest covering about 1.7%. Sequencing input: PBMCs or T cells enriched from blood (not recorded which). All receptors come from a woman aged 18-29 years with acute COVID-19.

The gene calls are TRBV19 and TRBJ1-3; no definite D call. V lost 5 bases and J 0 bases, leaving 11 bases between the germline ends. CDR1 is LNHDA and CDR2 is SQIVND in the germline V gene (reference sequence). This CDR3 is 15 amino acids long. The CDR3 DNA follows: TGTGCCAGTAGTTTTGGCGGAAGCTCTGGAAACACCATATATTTT. Encoded protein: CASSFGGSSGNTIYF. Combining the CDR3 with reference TRBV19 and TRBJ1-3 gives the whole variable domain DGGITQSPKYLFRKEGQNVTLSCEQNLNHDAMYWYRQDPGQGLRLIYYSQIVNDFQKGDIAEGYSVSREKKESFPLTVTSAQKNPTAFYLCASSFGGSSGNTIYFGEGSWLTVV.

This sequence joins TRBV27 and TRBJ1-5; TRBD1 might be the D (6 bases). V dropped 9 bases and J dropped 0 bases, with 18 bases sitting between them. The CDR3 spans 16 residues. The germline V gene encodes CDR1 MNHEY and CDR2 SMNVEV (reference sequence). The CDR3 region has the DNA TGTGCCAGTAGGGGAGGGGGGGGTTATAGCAATCAGCCCCAGCATTTT. This gives the protein CASRGGGGYSNQPQHF.

The chain has TRBV19 and TRBJ1-5; weak D call: TRBD1 (6 bases). The germline V gene encodes CDR1 LNHDA and CDR2 SQIVND (reference sequence). The CDR3 covers 14 residues. Trimming left V 5 bases short and J 3 bases short, with 11 bases between. CDR3 region: CASSFTGLNQPQHF. CDR3 coding DNA: TGTGCCAGTAGTTTTACAGGGCTCAATCAGCCCCAGCATTTT.

Written as DNA, the CDR3 is TGTGCCAGCAGCAAAACTAGCGGGGTCTACAATGAGCAGTTCTTC. The encoded protein is CASSKTSGVYNEQFF. This chain connects TRBV9 to TRBJ2-1; 10 bases agree with TRBD2. The CDR3 runs 15 residues. Per germline, CDR1 SGDLS and CDR2 YYNGEE. Trimming removed 4 bases from V and 3 bases from J; junction bases left unmatched: 4.

This clone was recorded only once. The rearrangement uses TRBV3-1 (or the pseudogene TRBV3-2) and TRBJ2-3; the match to TRBD1 covers 9 bases. The junction had 8 bases not matched to a gene; V was cut back by 4 bases and J by 6 bases. Germline V lookup: CDR1 LGHDT, CDR2 YNNKEL (reference sequence). This CDR3 region has 15 residues. CDR3 in amino acids: CASSRRGQGRDTQYF. CDR3 DNA sequence: TGTGCCAGCAGCCGAAGGGGACAGGGACGGGATACGCAGTATTTT.

In its sample, this clone was seen once. V usage is TRBV5-1 and J usage is TRBJ2-5; D not certain. CDR1 is SGHRS, CDR2 YFSETQ, per germline. The CDR3 length is 13 residues. With 1 base removed from V and 5 bases from J, the gap between germline ends came to 9 bases. CDR3 DNA sequence: TGCGCCAGCAGCTTGCTTTTCCTGGAGACCCAGTACTTC. This translates into CASSLLFLETQYF.

The chain couples TRBV9 to TRBJ1-4, with 7 bases fitting TRBD1. Germline V gene lookup returns CDR1 SGDLS and CDR2 YYNGEE. V lost 7 bases, J lost 5 bases, and 20 bases stayed unmatched. The CDR3 runs to 18 residues. CDR3 DNA sequence: TGTGCCAGCTCCTCCCCACAGGGGATCCGTCCCCAAAATGAAAAACTGTTTTTT. Residues: CASSSPQGIRPQNEKLFF. Combining the CDR3 with reference TRBV9 and TRBJ1-4 gives the whole variable domain DSGVTQTPKHLITATGQRVTLRCSPRSGDLSVYWYQQSLDQGLQFLIQYYNGEERAKGNILERFSAQQFPDLHSELNLSSLELGDSALYFCASSSPQGIRPQNEKLFFGSGTQLSVL.

The chain joins TRBV7-9 to TRBJ1-1, with D possibly matching TRBD1 (6 bases). The CDR3 extends over 14 amino acids. CDR1 and CDR2 from the germline V gene are SEHNR and FQNEAQ (reference sequence). Trimming left V 5 bases short and J 2 bases short, with 12 bases between. The CDR3 here is CASSTWTDNTEAFF. The CDR3 nucleotides read TGTGCCAGCAGCACCTGGACAGACAACACTGAAGCTTTCTTT.

The V gene is TRBV27, the J gene TRBJ1-6; possible D gene TRBD1, 6 bases. CDR3 size: 15 residues. Between the trimmed V and J ends, which lost 7 bases and 10 bases, there was a span of 20 bases. Germline V gives CDR1 MNHEY, CDR2 SMNVEV (reference sequence). The CDR3 sequence is CASMRAGTPPSPLHF. The CDR3 nucleotides read TGTGCCAGCATGCGGGCAGGGACACCACCCTCACCCCTCCACTTT.

J is TRBJ2-2 and V is TRBV19; TRBD2 agrees at 10 bases. CDR1 is LNHDA, CDR2 SQIVND, per germline (reference sequence). The CDR3 covers 17 residues. The V segment lost 5 bases and the J segment 3 bases; nucleotides outside the gene matches: 9. The CDR3 DNA is TGTGCCAGTAGTCAGTCTAGCGGGAGTGGTTACACCGGGGAGCTGTTTTTT. It specifies CASSQSSGSGYTGELFF.

The chain links TRBV24-1 to TRBJ2-1; 7 bases match TRBD1. V lost 5 bases to trimming and J lost 9 bases; unmatched junction nucleotides: 9. Germline V gene lookup returns CDR1 KGHDR and CDR2 SFDVKD. The length of the CDR3 is 14 residues. This CDR3 is CATSGATGIREQFF. In nucleotides, the CDR3 is TGTGCCACCAGTGGAGCGACAGGGATTCGTGAGCAGTTCTTC.

V usage is TRBV29-1 and J usage is TRBJ2-2, with TRBD2 as a possible D gene (6 bases). V lost 4 bases to trimming and J lost 6 bases, with 12 bases between them. The germline CDR1 and CDR2 sequences are SQVTM and ANQGSEA. There are 13 residues in the CDR3. The CDR3, as DNA: TGCAGCGTTGTCGGCGGCGGGGCCGGGGAGCTGTTTTTT. It codes for CSVVGGGAGELFF.

V and J are TRBV18 and TRBJ2-7; TRBD2 might be the D (6 bases). CDR3 length: 16 amino acids. CDR1 and CDR2 (germline): KGHSH, LQKENI. V lost 3 bases, J lost 2 bases, and 17 bases lay in between. CDR3 DNA sequence: TGTGCCAGCTCACCTGTGAGGAGGGAGCGAACCTACGAGCAGTACTTC. Its translation: CASSPVRRERTYEQYF.

As concerns this clone: The same CDR3 is also encoded by other DNA sequences in this sample. J is TRBJ2-1 and V is TRBV4-3; 9 positions agree with TRBD1. The CDR3 spans 15 residues. Germline CDR1 is LGHNA and CDR2 is YSLEER. The V and J ends lost 3 bases and 3 bases, in that order; junction bases with no gene match: 3. The CDR3 nucleotides are TGCGCCAGCAGCCATGGGACAGGGCTCTACAATGAGCAGTTCTTC. Translation gives CASSHGTGLYNEQFF.

The V and J genes are TRBV24-1 and TRBJ1-5; 7 positions agree with TRBD1. Trimming removed 6 bases from V and 3 bases from J; junction bases left unmatched: 7. This CDR3 has 15 amino acids. Germline V gene data show CDR1 as KGHDR and CDR2 as SFDVKD. CDR3 sequence (DNA): TGTGCCACCAGTTACCGGGACAGAGACAATCAGCCCCAGCATTTT. Amino acids: CATSYRDRDNQPQHF.

This chain joins TRBV7-9 and TRBJ2-1; 7 bases match TRBD1. The V and J ends lost 6 bases and 1 base, in that order; junction bases with no gene match: 0. Germline V lookup: CDR1 SEHNR, CDR2 FQNEAQ (reference sequence). The CDR3 extends over 13 amino acids. The CDR3 sequence: CASRQGSYNEQFF. The CDR3 bases are TGTGCCAGCAGACAGGGGTCCTACAATGAGCAGTTCTTC.

V gene TRBV5-1 combines with J gene TRBJ1-3; D remains ambiguous. This CDR3 is 14 amino acids long. V was cut by 2 bases and J by 0 bases, with 6 bases left in between. CDR1 SGHRS and CDR2 YFSETQ come from the germline V gene. CDR3: CASSLSGSGNTIYF. The CDR3 nucleotides are TGCGCCAGCAGCTTATCAGGCTCTGGAAACACCATATATTTT.

The V and J genes are TRBV28 and TRBJ1-6, with D possibly matching TRBD1 (6 bases). The V gene lost 8 bases and the J gene lost 0 bases, with 14 bases spanning the gap. The CDR3 has 16 residues. Germline assignment: CDR1 MDHEN and CDR2 SYDVKM. CDR3 coding DNA: TGTGCCAGCCGACAGGCGATGATCTCCTATAATTCACCCCTCCACTTT. Translated: CASRQAMISYNSPLHF. The whole variable domain, remainder taken from reference TRBV28 and TRBJ1-6, is DVKVTQSSRYLVKRTGEKVFLECVQDMDHENMFWYRQDPGLGLRLIYFSYDVKMKEKGDIPEGYSVSREKKERFSLILESASTNQTSMYLCASRQAMISYNSPLHFGNGTRLTVT.

The V call is TRBV5-1, the J call TRBJ1-6; D is uncertain. V shed 0 bases and J shed 9 bases, with 10 bases lying between them. Per the germline V gene, CDR1 is SGHRS and CDR2 is YFSETQ. This CDR3 spans 14 amino acids. The chain's CDR3 is CASSLAGYGSPLHF. In DNA form, the CDR3 reads TGCGCCAGCAGCTTGGCCGGGTATGGTTCACCCCTCCACTTT.